Listed below are T cell receptor beta chains from one sample, sequenced in a study of blood T cell repertoires in COVID-19. Clones were read by immunoSEQ multiplex PCR, and TCRdb kept only the in-frame ones, dropping some. The sample carries fewer than 200,000 clones, roughly 90% recorded once. The material sequenced was peripheral blood. The receptors come from a man in his 60s with acute or convalescent COVID-19. Each CDR3 is given with its conserved first and last residue. The D gene is left open where the match is weak. The size field is filled for only some rows; it gives once, few, many or a size class.

>TRBJ1-3|TRBV30|-|-
TGTGCCTGGAATGAAGGCCAGGCACCCAGCTCTGGAAACACCATATATTTT
CAWNEGQAPSSGNTIYF
>TRBJ1-3|TRBV30|-|-
TGTGCCTGGACCCAAGGGAGCTCTGGAAACACCATATATTTT
CAWTQGSSGNTIYF
>TRBJ2-1|TRBV4-3|TRBD2|once
TGCGCCAGCAGCCAAGATGGGAGCGGGGGTTACAATGAGCAGTTCTTC
CASSQDGSGGYNEQFF
>TRBJ1-2|TRBV5-1|TRBD1|-
TGCGCCAGCAGCTTTTCCGGGACAGGGGGCGAAGGCTACACCTTC
CASSFSGTGGEGYTF
>TRBJ2-2|TRBV11-2|TRBD2|-
TGTGCCACTCCGACTAGCGGGGGGTCTACCACCGGGGAGCTGTTTTTT
CATPTSGGSTTGELFF
>TRBJ1-1|TRBV6-6|-|-
TGTGCCAGCAGTTACTCGACGTCCAGGGTGACTGAAGCTTTCTTT
CASSYSTSRVTEAFF
>TRBJ1-5|TRBV19|-|-
TGTGCCAGTACCCTCGATTCAGGGGACAATCAGCCCCAGCATTTT
CASTLDSGDNQPQHF
>TRBJ2-2|TRBV5-1|-|-
TGCGCCAGCAGCTTGGTACCAGGCAGAGTTCAGAACACCGGGGAGCTGTTTTTT
CASSLVPGRVQNTGELFF
>TRBJ2-3|TRBV5-1|TRBD1|-
TGCGCCAGCAGGTACCAGGGGGTTCCCACAGATACGCAGTATTTT
CASRYQGVPTDTQYF
>TRBJ1-3|TRBV7-8|-|-
TGTGCCAGCAGCGTCGGCTCTGGAAACACCATATATTTT
CASSVGSGNTIYF
>TRBJ1-5|TRBV2|-|-
TGTGCCAGCAAGGACTGGATCAGCAATCAGCCCCAGCATTTT
CASKDWISNQPQHF
>TRBJ2-2|TRBV9|TRBD1|-
TGTGCCAGCAGCGTAGATGGGACAGGGTACACCGGGGAGCTGTTTTTT
CASSVDGTGYTGELFF
>TRBJ2-5|TRBV5-5|TRBD1|-
TGTGCCAGCGATTCCAGGGACAGCCAAGAGACCCAGTACTTC
CASDSRDSQETQYF
>TRBJ1-2|TRBV19|-|-
TGTGCCAGTAGTATAACTTGGTCGAACTATGGCTACACCTTC
CASSITWSNYGYTF
>TRBJ2-7|TRBV14|-|-
TGTGCCAGCAGCCAAGCACACCACGAGCAGTACTTC
CASSQAHHEQYF
>TRBJ1-1|TRBV6-5|-|-
TGTGCCAGCAGTTACCCAGGGGCAATGAACACTGAAGCTTTCTTT
CASSYPGAMNTEAFF
>TRBJ1-1|TRBV21-1|-|-
TGTGCCAGCAGCGAGACAGGGTCAGAAGGGGACACTGAAGCTTTCTTT
CASSETGSEGDTEAFF
>TRBJ1-1|TRBV18|TRBD1|few
TGTGCCAGCTCATCGACAGGGCCCTCCCACACTGAAGCTTTCTTT
CASSSTGPSHTEAFF
>TRBJ2-7|TRBV3-1/TRBV3-2|-|-
TGTGCCAGCAGTAACCTGGGACACCGTCCCGAGCAGTACTTC
CASSNLGHRPEQYF
>TRBJ2-1|TRBV19|TRBD1|-
TGTGCCAGTAGCTCGACAGGGGAAAACTACAATGAGCAGTTCTTC
CASSSTGENYNEQFF
>TRBJ2-7|TRBV7-9|TRBD1|few
TGTGCCAGCAGTCGACAGGGGGTCTCCTACGAGCAGTACTTC
CASSRQGVSYEQYF
>TRBJ1-5|TRBV10-3|TRBD1|-
TGTGCCATCAGTGCGGGACAGGGGCTTTGGCAGCCCCAGCATTTT
CAISAGQGLWQPQHF
>TRBJ2-1|TRBV29-1|-|-
TGCAGCGCCAGGCCCGCCAATGAGCAGTTCTTC
CSARPANEQFF
>TRBJ1-5|TRBV24-1|-|-
TGTGCCACCAGTGACCCCGACAGTGATCAGCCCCAGCATTTT
CATSDPDSDQPQHF
>TRBJ2-6|TRBV18|-|-
TGTGCCAGCTCATCTGGGGGCCTCGGGGCCAACGTCCTGACTTTC
CASSSGGLGANVLTF
>TRBJ2-5|TRBV21-1|-|once
TGTGCCAGCAGCCGGGACAGGGGAGGAGAGACCCAGTACTTC
CASSRDRGGETQYF
>TRBJ1-2|TRBV5-6|-|-
TGTGCCAGCAGCTTGGGGTTAAGGAGCGGCTCCTATGGCTACACCTTC
CASSLGLRSGSYGYTF
>TRBJ1-1|TRBV5-4|-|-
TGTGCCAGCAGCTTGGGGGCAGGGCTGAACACTGAAGCTTTCTTT
CASSLGAGLNTEAFF
>TRBJ1-1|TRBV20-1|-|-
TGCAGTGCTAGTTTAATCGGACGGGGTGAAGCTTTCTTT
CSASLIGRGEAFF
>TRBJ2-2|TRBV19|TRBD1|-
TGTGCCAGTAGTATATCCGGGACAGGGATGAACACCGGGGAGCTGTTTTTT
CASSISGTGMNTGELFF
>TRBJ1-1|TRBV11-3|TRBD1|-
TGTGCCAGCAGTTTCCGACAGGGGGGGAACACTGAAGCTTTCTTT
CASSFRQGGNTEAFF
>TRBJ1-1|TRBV7-8|-|-
TGTGCCAGCAGCCGCGGACAGAACACTGAAGCTTTCTTT
CASSRGQNTEAFF
>TRBJ2-6|TRBV19|TRBD2|-
TGTGCCAGTGGGGTCCTAGCGGGAGCCAGCGGGGCCAACGTCCTGACTTTC
CASGVLAGASGANVLTF
>TRBJ1-1|TRBV25-1|-|few
TGTGCCAGCAGGGAGGACACTGAAGCTTTCTTT
CASREDTEAFF
>TRBJ1-3|TRBV6-1|-|-
TGTGCCAGCAGTGATTCCGGGCGGGCCATATATTTT
CASSDSGRAIYF
>TRBJ2-3|TRBV5-1|TRBD2|-
TGCGCCAGCAGCGCAACTATAACTAGCGGGGGCCGGGGGGATACGCAGTATTTT
CASSATITSGGRGDTQYF
>TRBJ2-3|TRBV7-2|TRBD1|-
TGTGCCAGCAGCTTCCGGGACAGGGTCACAGATACGCAGTATTTT
CASSFRDRVTDTQYF
>TRBJ1-2|TRBV6-5|TRBD1|-
TGTGCCAGCAGTAGGGACAGGGTAAACTATGGCTACACCTTC
CASSRDRVNYGYTF
>TRBJ1-2|TRBV5-1|TRBD1|-
TGCGCCAGCAGCTTGTCCTTCCAGGGGGCGCGTGGCTACACCTTC
CASSLSFQGARGYTF
>TRBJ1-6|TRBV27|TRBD1|-
TGTGCCAGCTATAAGAGCGCCGACAGGGGCAGTTCACCCCTCCACTTT
CASYKSADRGSSPLHF
>TRBJ2-6|TRBV7-9|TRBD1|-
TGTGCCAGCAGCGCCCTGACAGGGGGCCATAACTCTGGGGCCAACGTCCTGACTTTC
CASSALTGGHNSGANVLTF
>TRBJ1-1|TRBV5-1|-|-
TGCGCCAGCAGCTTGGGTGCGCTAACCTATGAAGCTTTCTTT
CASSLGALTYEAFF
>TRBJ2-3|TRBV5-1|-|-
TGCGCCAGCAGCCAGCTTGCGACTAGAGGAGCAGATACGCAGTATTTT
CASSQLATRGADTQYF
>TRBJ1-3|TRBV7-2|TRBD1|once
TGTGCCAGCGGCAAAGCGGGACAGGGGGTAAACACCATATATTTT
CASGKAGQGVNTIYF
>TRBJ2-3|TRBV20-1|TRBD2|-
TGCAGTGCTAGTGATCTAGCGGGAGGGATCTCGGCGAGTTCAGATACGCAGTATTTT
CSASDLAGGISASSDTQYF
>TRBJ1-2|TRBV7-3|TRBD1|-
TGTGCCAGCAGCTTAACCCCCCGAGCCGGGACAGAAAGTTTTGGCTACACCTTC
CASSLTPRAGTESFGYTF
>TRBJ1-6|TRBV4-1|-|-
TGCGCCAGCAGCCAAGAACCCGGGTACGGGTCACCCCTCCACTTT
CASSQEPGYGSPLHF
>TRBJ1-1|TRBV6-5|-|-
TGTGCCACCGAAAGCCCTTCCGGGGAAGCTTTCTTT
CATESPSGEAFF
>TRBJ2-2|TRBV19|-|-
TGTGCCAGTAGTGTTCCGCGCGCGAACACCGGGGAGCTGTTTTTT
CASSVPRANTGELFF
>TRBJ2-5|TRBV5-1|TRBD2|-
TGCGCCAGCAGCCGGGAGGGACCGGCCCAGTACTTC
CASSREGPAQYF
>TRBJ2-1|TRBV3-1/TRBV3-2|-|-
TGTGCCAGCAGCCAAGACCTAAATAGCGGATCACAGTTCTTC
CASSQDLNSGSQFF
>TRBJ2-2|TRBV12-3/TRBV12-4|TRBD1|few
TGTGCCAGCACAGGGGGGAACACCGGGGAGCTGTTTTTT
CASTGGNTGELFF
>TRBJ1-2|TRBV4-1|TRBD1|-
TGCGCCAGCAGCCAAGACATGACCGGGACAGGGCTTTCGGGCTACACCTTC
CASSQDMTGTGLSGYTF
>TRBJ1-3|TRBV6-6|-|-
TGTGCCAGCAGAGGCCCCGGGTTGACTGGAAACACCATATATTTT
CASRGPGLTGNTIYF
>TRBJ2-5|TRBV5-6|TRBD2|-
TGTGCCAGCAGCTTCCCTAGCGGGGGGGCCTTAGAGACCCAGTACTTC
CASSFPSGGALETQYF
>TRBJ2-3|TRBV2|TRBD2|-
TGTGCCAGCACCAGCGGGGCCAGCACAGATACGCAGTATTTT
CASTSGASTDTQYF
>TRBJ1-6|TRBV19|-|-
TGTGCCAGTAGTATTACTGGGGGCGATTCACCCCTCCACTTT
CASSITGGDSPLHF